One TCR beta chain is described in this entry. These data are taken from a study of blood T cell repertoires in COVID-19. Looking at the study overall: The United States, Italy and Spain provided the acute and convalescent COVID-19 samples. PBMCs, B-cell-depleted T cells, or T cells provided the cDNA or gDNA that made up the material.

CDR3 length: 17 amino acids. Trimming took 4 bases from V and 9 from J; bases not matched to a gene: 10. The V gene's germline CDR1 is SGHVS and CDR2 FQNEAQ. Original data processing: Amplification of reference gene primers provided the estimated nucleated cell counts. This table comes from immunoSEQ multiplex PCR, and its TCRdb copy is limited to in-frame clones, with some not included. For V, J and clone size, that table is used; D and trimming come from the DNA. Of fewer than 200,000 clones in the sample, just under 85% were seen once. The V gene is TRBV7-8, the J gene TRBJ2-1; 15 bases line up with TRBD2. This clonotype originated in a middle-aged man who had recovered from COVID-19. Sequencing input: peripheral blood. CDR3 amino acids: CASSWTSGGAVRSEQFF. The CDR3 nucleotides read TGTGCCAGCAGCTGGACTAGCGGGGGGGCAGTGAGGAGTGAGCAGTTCTTC.